These 5 T cell receptor beta chains were sequenced from one sample in a study of shared clonotypes between healthy human individuals. Naivety among CD8 cells was defined by CD45RO negativity and positive CCR7 selection, thereby excluding terminally differentiated effector memory CD45RA+ cells. Measured with immunoSEQ multiplex PCR; TCRdb has only the in-frame clones, and not every one. This sample yields about 2 million clones, of which approximately 94% are seen a single time; more than 0.95% belongs to the top ten. The sample was naive CD8+ T cells sorted from blood. The receptors originated from a man aged 18 to 35 in good health.

CDR3 in amino acids: CASSLVSSGSSDTQYF. CDR3 in DNA: TGTGCCAGCAGCTTAGTATCTAGCGGGAGCTCAGATACGCAGTATTTT. The chain couples TRBV11-2 to TRBJ2-3, with TRBD2 matching 10 bases. Per germline, CDR1 SGHAT and CDR2 FQNNGV. With V trimmed by 1 base and J by 4 bases, 5 bases remained unmatched. The CDR3 runs to 16 residues.

The chain couples TRBV7-9 to TRBJ2-2; 7 bases agree with TRBD1. V shed 4 bases, J shed 4 bases, and the junction held 9 bases outside the gene matches. There are 16 residues in the CDR3. Germline CDR1 reads SEHNR; CDR2 reads FQNEAQ (reference sequence). This chain's CDR3 is CASSSEQGRGTGELFF. The CDR3, as DNA: TGTGCCAGCAGCTCCGAACAGGGGCGCGGCACCGGGGAGCTGTTTTTT.

This clone appeared a few times. This CDR3 reads CASSERTTINSPLHF. The CDR3 DNA reads TGCGCCAGCAGCGAGCGGACCACAATTAATTCACCCCTCCACTTT. The chain links TRBV4-1 to TRBJ1-6; no reliable D call. Trimming took 5 bases from V and 6 from J, leaving 14 bases between them. Germline values: CDR1 MGHRA, CDR2 YSYEKL. The CDR3 runs to 15 residues.

This clone showed up just a few times. Different DNA sequences within this sample yield the same CDR3. The rearrangement uses TRBV6-6 and TRBJ2-7; D remains ambiguous. Germline values: CDR1 MNHNY, CDR2 SVGAGI (reference sequence). This CDR3 comprises 13 residues. V lost 7 bases and J 0 bases, leaving 10 bases between the germline ends. The CDR3 nucleotides read TGTGCCAGCACCCCGGTTGGCTCCTACGAGCAGTACTTC. It is translated as CASTPVGSYEQYF.

Only one count was recorded for this clone. V gene TRBV18 combines with J gene TRBJ2-5, with 9 positions matching TRBD2. This CDR3 is built from 16 residues. The V gene end was trimmed by 2 bases and the J gene end by 4 bases; junction bases not matched to a gene: 8. Looked up from germline, CDR1 is KGHSH and CDR2 is LQKENI. The CDR3 here is CASSPSGSGSGETQYF. The CDR3 nucleotides are TGTGCCAGCTCACCATCGGGTAGCGGGAGTGGAGAGACCCAGTACTTC.